A single sample gave rise to the 4 T cell receptor beta chains below, sequenced in a study of Graves' ophthalmopathy and Graves' hyperthyroidism. As the template, RNA transcripts were used to amplify TCR beta CDR3 regions. Scientists carried out first-round RT-PCR using HTBI primers and then a second-round multiplex PCR. Each CDR3 protein is one row after TCRdb ran MiXCR on the multiplex PCR reads. The repertoire holds about 740,000 distinct CDR3 sequences, with roughly two fifths as singletons. The sample comprised peripheral blood. The receptors come from an adult man with Graves' ophthalmopathy.

This clonotype was recorded many times. This rearrangement joins TRBV29-1 to TRBJ2-7, with D possibly called TRBD1 or TRBD2 (6 bases each). Germline CDR1 is SQVTM and CDR2 is ANQGSEA. The CDR3 loop spans 14 amino acids. The V and J ends lost 1 base and 1 base respectively, with 11 bases between them. CDR3 sequence (DNA): TGCAGCGTTGAAGGGGGGGCTTTGTCCTACGAGCAGTACTTC. Translating gives CSVEGGALSYEQYF.

The chain employs TRBV9 and TRBJ1-3; D is perhaps TRBD1 (5 bases). The V end was cut by 2 bases, the J end by 0 bases, with 15 bases between. The CDR3 consists of 17 residues. CDR1 and CDR2 (germline): SGDLS, YYNGEE. The CDR3 loop is CASSVSPQDPSGNTIYF. CDR3 nucleotides: TGTGCCAGCAGCGTCTCACCACAGGATCCCTCTGGAAACACCATATATTTT.

This clonotype was detected many times. V is TRBV20-1 and J is TRBJ1-2; D is possibly TRBD1 (5 bases). The CDR3 contains 15 residues. The V gene's germline CDR1 is DFQATT and CDR2 SNEGSKA (reference sequence). V was cut by 6 bases and J by 0 bases, with 17 bases left in between. CDR3 protein: CSAPDPGTANYGYTF. In DNA, the CDR3 is TGCAGTGCCCCCGATCCCGGGACGGCTAACTATGGCTACACCTTC.

This clonotype came up many times. The chain recombines TRBV7-9 with TRBJ2-5; D remains ambiguous. The germline CDR1 and CDR2 sequences are SEHNR and FQNEAQ (reference sequence). CDR3 length equals 13 residues. The V and J ends lost 0 bases and 5 bases respectively, with 7 bases between them. The CDR3: CASSLALWETQYF. CDR3 coding DNA: TGTGCCAGCAGCTTAGCGCTCTGGGAGACCCAGTACTTC.